Below are 11 T cell receptor beta chains sequenced from a single sample in a study of yellow fever vaccine responses in identical twins. MiXCR, run by TCRdb on the RT-PCR reads, gives a single entry per CDR3 protein. The sample records about 490 distinct CDR3 sequences, around 74% being singletons. This sample comprised T cells from blood (PBMCs), unsorted or a sorted subset (not recorded which), obtained before or after yellow fever vaccination (not recorded which). These receptors originate from a female donor who received the yellow fever vaccine.

This clonotype has only one observation. V gene TRBV30 combines with J gene TRBJ2-3; D is unresolved. The V end was cut by 5 bases, the J end by 4 bases, with 19 bases between. Germline V gene sequence: CDR1 GTSNPN, CDR2 SVGIG (reference sequence). The CDR3 is made up of 15 amino acids. The CDR3: CAWAPTSDGPDTQYF. CDR3 bases: TGTGCCTGGGCCCCCACCTCTGACGGGCCAGATACGCAGTATTTT.

The chain couples TRBV28 to TRBJ2-7, with D possibly matching TRBD2 (6 bases). The CDR3 has 15 amino acids. Germline V gene data show CDR1 as MDHEN and CDR2 as SYDVKM. Trimming took off 4 bases at V and 3 bases at J, with 16 bases between the two ends. The CDR3 loop reads CASSWGSFGSYEQYF. CDR3 DNA sequence: TGTGCCAGCAGTTGGGGCTCATTCGGGAGCTACGAGCAGTACTTC.

For this clonotype: One end of the junction does not line up with germline, which may come from a read error. The chain recombines TRBV7-6 with TRBJ2-1; 10 bases are shared with TRBD2. Germline CDR1 is SGHVS and CDR2 is FNYEAQ. The CDR3 extends over 16 amino acids. The CDR3 DNA sequence: TGTGCCAGCACACAAACCGGGACTAGCGCCTACAATGAGCAGTCCTTC. As protein: CASTQTGTSAYNEQSF. The full variable domain, in which reference TRBV7-6 and TRBJ2-1 provide the parts outside the CDR3, is GAGVSQSPRYKVTKRGQDVALRCDPISGHVSLYWYRQALGQGPEFLTYFNYEAQQDKSGLPNDRFSAERPEGSISTLTIQRTEQRDSAMYRCASTQTGTSAYNEQSFGPGTRLTVL.

The chain combines TRBV11-1 with TRBJ2-1, with unresolved D. This CDR3 has 14 amino acids. Germline values: CDR1 SGHAT, CDR2 FQDESV (reference sequence). Trimming pared 3 bases from V and 2 bases from J, leaving 8 bases between. CDR3 DNA sequence: TGTGCCAGCAGCTTTGACTCACCCTACAATGAGCAGTTCTTC. This encodes CASSFDSPYNEQFF.

The gene calls are TRBV6-2 or TRBV6-3 and TRBJ2-1; tentative D call: TRBD2 (5 bases). Germline V gives CDR1 MNHEY, CDR2 SVGEGT. V dropped 7 bases and J dropped 12 bases, with 16 bases sitting between them. There are 12 residues in the CDR3. The chain's CDR3 is CASTARDLGQFF. The CDR3 DNA reads as TGTGCCAGCACTGCCCGGGATCTCGGGCAGTTCTTC.

The genes are TRBV4-1 and TRBJ2-3; 7 bases agree with TRBD1. Germline CDR1 and CDR2: MGHRA and YSYEKL. CDR3 length: 14 residues. With 4 bases clipped from V and 3 bases from J, the junction kept 4 bases outside the gene matches. In DNA form, the CDR3 reads TGCGCCAGCAGCCCGGACAGGACGACAGATACGCAGTATTTT. Its translation: CASSPDRTTDTQYF.

This clonotype is hyperexpanded (1% or more) within its sample. The chain is built from TRBV4-1 and TRBJ2-1; TRBD2 agrees at 13 bases. The V segment lost 2 bases and the J segment 8 bases; nucleotides outside the gene matches: 6. Germline lookup yields CDR1 MGHRA and CDR2 YSYEKL. The CDR3 totals 16 residues. CDR3 residues: CASSQLGTSGIYEQFF. CDR3 coding DNA: TGCGCCAGCAGCCAATTGGGGACTAGCGGGATCTATGAGCAGTTCTTC.

V gene TRBV15 combines with J gene TRBJ1-4; tentative D call: TRBD1 (6 bases). With 3 bases removed from V and 5 bases from J, the gap between germline ends came to 16 bases. The germline CDR1 and CDR2 sequences are LNHNV and YYDKDF (reference sequence). The CDR3 length is 16 residues. CDR3 protein: CATSRGTGTLNEKLFF. DNA for the CDR3: TGTGCCACCAGCAGGGGAACCGGGACACTCAATGAAAAACTGTTTTTT.

This clonotype was detected only once. The chain carries TRBV4-1 and TRBJ2-7; 7 bases map to TRBD2. The junction had 3 bases not matched to a gene; V was cut back by 0 bases and J by 1 base. Germline CDR1 MGHRA, CDR2 YSYEKL. The CDR3 covers 15 residues. The CDR3 coding sequence is TGCGCCAGCAGCCAAGAGGGGGGGATTTCCTACGAGCAGTACTTC. Its protein is CASSQEGGISYEQYF.

The chain has TRBV10-3 and TRBJ2-1, with TRBD1 matching 8 bases. This CDR3 is 17 amino acids long. Germline values: CDR1 ENHRY, CDR2 SYGVKD. The junction had 9 bases not matched to a gene; V was cut back by 0 bases and J by 5 bases. In DNA, the CDR3 is TGTGCCATCAGTGAGTCGGTGCCGGGACAGGAAAACAATGAGCAGTTCTTC. Amino acid sequence: CAISESVPGQENNEQFF.

The V call is TRBV9, the J call TRBJ2-1, with D perhaps being TRBD1 or TRBD2 (5 bases each). V dropped 4 bases and J dropped 9 bases, with 14 bases sitting between them. Per the germline V gene, CDR1 is SGDLS and CDR2 is YYNGEE. The CDR3 totals 13 residues. The CDR3 is CASSPGAVSEQFF. In nucleotides, the CDR3 is TGTGCCAGCAGCCCCGGGGCCGTATCTGAGCAGTTCTTC.